Reported below is one TCR beta chain. Looked up from germline, CDR1 is LGHNA and CDR2 is YNFKEQ. The ends were cut back, 4 bases at V and 2 bases at J, with 13 bases in the middle. The CDR3 loop spans 15 amino acids. This sample was included in a study of blood T cell repertoires in COVID-19. Study context: Both acute and convalescent COVID-19 samples were obtained from the United States, Italy and Spain. Sample material is recorded as cDNA or gDNA derived from T cells, B-cell-depleted T cells, or PBMCs.

In the original workflow: Cell counts per sample came from amplifying reference gene primers. The repertoire was sequenced with immunoSEQ multiplex PCR; TCRdb's copy has only in-frame clones and lacks some. The DNA was the basis for D and trimming; V, J and clone size are from that table. The table records approximately 80,000 clones, more than 70% of them present only once. The TCR comes from a man aged 50 to 59 with active COVID-19. V usage is TRBV4-2 and J usage is TRBJ2-3, with D perhaps matching TRBD2 (6 bases). The specimen was peripheral blood. The chain's CDR3 is CASSLQEGPTDTQYF. CDR3 bases: TGTGCCAGCAGCCTCCAGGAGGGCCCCACAGATACGCAGTATTTT.